This T cell receptor (beta chain) was identified in a study of T-cell reconstitution after alpha-beta-depleted transplantation in children. A TCRbeta library incorporating unique molecular identifiers was prepared. Each CDR3 protein is one row after TCRdb ran MiXCR on the PCR reads. The table includes about 440,000 distinct CDR3 sequences, about 40% detected once. Note on this clonotype: Its target is not known.

Study-level points and caveats: Reportedly, only several hundred clones from non-depleted graft cells drove alpha-beta T-cell counts at about two months. For some patients, TCRbeta diversity was high at day 60 because of recipient T cells and thymic progenitors that survived. A year post-transplant, T-cell counts and diversity derived mostly from newly produced T cells.

The CDR3 spans 11 residues. The V and J ends lost 5 bases and 11 bases respectively, with 15 bases between them. The germline CDR1 and CDR2 sequences are DFQATT and SNEGSKA (reference sequence). The V call is TRBV20-1, the J call TRBJ1-1; no definite D call. The TCR was taken from a girl aged 2-10 years with aplastic anemia, due to receive a stem cell transplant. The starting material was PBMCs, obtained before TCRalphabeta/CD19-depleted stem cell transplant. CDR3 residues: CSAGEGRSAFF. The DNA for the CDR3 is TGCAGTGCTGGGGAGGGCCGTTCGGCTTTCTTT.